This is a list of T cell receptor beta chains from one sample in a study of preoperative IRX-2 immunotherapy in early breast cancer. Profiling relied on immunoSEQ multiplex PCR, and the TCRdb table lists in-frame clones only, not all of them. Found here are 30,000 to 45,000 clones, about four fifths of them singletons; the top ten hold around 1.5%. Sequences were derived from lymph node tissue, sampled after IRX-2 immunotherapy. These receptors all stem from a human donor with breast cancer. The CDR3 runs from the conserved cysteine through the conserved F or W. The D gene is left open where the match is weak. Size is stated for part of the rows, as once, few or many counts, or as a class when the clone is expanded.

cdr3_length: 12; clone_size: -; j_call: TRBJ2-7; d_call: -; v_call: TRBV29-1; cdr3_aa: CSGGQAYAEQYF; cdr3_nt: TGCAGCGGGGGACAAGCTTATGCCGAGCAGTACTTC
cdr3_length: 15; clone_size: -; j_call: TRBJ1-6; d_call: -; v_call: TRBV28; cdr3_aa: CASSPPGRDSTPLHF; cdr3_nt: TGTGCCAGCAGCCCCCCGGGCAGGGATAGTACACCCCTCCACTTT
cdr3_length: 15; clone_size: -; j_call: TRBJ1-1; d_call: -; v_call: TRBV12-5; cdr3_aa: CASKEETEPNTEAFF; cdr3_nt: TGTGCCAGCAAGGAGGAAACAGAACCGAACACTGAAGCTTTCTTT
cdr3_length: 15; clone_size: -; j_call: TRBJ2-3; d_call: -; v_call: TRBV23-1; cdr3_aa: CASSPSPDRSGTQYF; cdr3_nt: TGCGCCAGCAGCCCAAGCCCCGACAGGTCGGGTACGCAGTATTTT
cdr3_length: 17; clone_size: -; j_call: TRBJ1-6; d_call: TRBD1; v_call: TRBV11-3; cdr3_aa: CASSPNRDRGRGSPLHF; cdr3_nt: TGTGCCAGCAGCCCGAACCGGGACAGGGGTCGAGGTTCACCCCTTCACTTT
cdr3_length: 15; clone_size: -; j_call: TRBJ2-2; d_call: TRBD1; v_call: TRBV11-3; cdr3_aa: CASGPTGVGTGELFF; cdr3_nt: TGTGCCAGCGGGCCGACAGGGGTTGGCACCGGGGAGCTGTTTTTT
cdr3_length: 12; clone_size: once; j_call: TRBJ2-3; d_call: -; v_call: TRBV29-1; cdr3_aa: CSVRLNTDTQYF; cdr3_nt: TGCAGCGTTCGACTTAACACAGATACGCAGTATTTT
cdr3_length: 15; clone_size: -; j_call: TRBJ1-5; d_call: -; v_call: TRBV9; cdr3_aa: CASSEAGSLSQPQHF; cdr3_nt: TGTGCCAGCAGTGAAGCGGGCAGCCTGAGTCAGCCCCAGCATTTT
cdr3_length: 15; clone_size: once; j_call: TRBJ2-1; d_call: TRBD1; v_call: TRBV15; cdr3_aa: CATSRGQGGYNEQFF; cdr3_nt: TGTGCCACCAGCAGAGGACAGGGGGGTTACAATGAGCAGTTCTTC
cdr3_length: 14; clone_size: once; j_call: TRBJ1-1; d_call: -; v_call: TRBV11-3; cdr3_aa: CASRDSSMNTEAFF; cdr3_nt: TGTGCCAGCAGGGACAGCAGTATGAACACTGAAGCTTTCTTT
cdr3_length: 15; clone_size: -; j_call: TRBJ1-2; d_call: TRBD1; v_call: TRBV6-8; cdr3_aa: CASSYSDRGGYGYTF; cdr3_nt: TGTGCCAGCAGTTACTCGGACAGGGGAGGCTATGGCTACACCTTC
cdr3_length: 15; clone_size: once; j_call: TRBJ1-5; d_call: -; v_call: TRBV19; cdr3_aa: CASSGFHISKEPQHF; cdr3_nt: TGTGCCAGTAGTGGATTTCATATTAGCAAGGAGCCCCAGCATTTT
cdr3_length: 14; clone_size: -; j_call: TRBJ1-2; d_call: -; v_call: TRBV23-1; cdr3_aa: CASSQDMVNYGYTF; cdr3_nt: TGCGCCAGCAGCCAAGATATGGTGAACTATGGCTACACCTTC
cdr3_length: 14; clone_size: few; j_call: TRBJ2-5; d_call: -; v_call: TRBV6-8; cdr3_aa: CASSQGVGQETQYF; cdr3_nt: TGTGCCAGCAGTCAAGGGGTGGGGCAAGAGACCCAGTACTTC
cdr3_length: 12; clone_size: -; j_call: TRBJ2-2; d_call: -; v_call: TRBV6-8; cdr3_aa: CASSTHTGELFF; cdr3_nt: TGTGCCAGCAGCACGCACACCGGGGAGCTGTTTTTT
cdr3_length: 16; clone_size: -; j_call: TRBJ1-2; d_call: -; v_call: TRBV7-6; cdr3_aa: CASSLGRTINNYGYTF; cdr3_nt: TGTGCCAGCAGCTTGGGCAGAACCATAAACAACTATGGCTACACCTTC
cdr3_length: 14; clone_size: -; j_call: TRBJ1-1; d_call: TRBD1; v_call: TRBV5-1; cdr3_aa: CASNTGTGDTEAFF; cdr3_nt: TGCGCCAGCAACACCGGGACAGGGGATACTGAAGCTTTCTTT
cdr3_length: 16; clone_size: -; j_call: TRBJ2-1; d_call: -; v_call: TRBV11-3; cdr3_aa: CASSFRRHRIYNEQFF; cdr3_nt: TGTGCCAGCAGCTTCCGTCGACACCGAATTTACAATGAGCAGTTCTTC
cdr3_length: 12; clone_size: -; j_call: TRBJ1-2; d_call: -; v_call: TRBV19; cdr3_aa: CASSHGGGGYTF; cdr3_nt: TGTGCCAGTAGTCACGGGGGGGGAGGCTACACCTTC
cdr3_length: 14; clone_size: -; j_call: TRBJ1-3; d_call: -; v_call: TRBV11-3; cdr3_aa: CASSLWVEGNTIYF; cdr3_nt: TGTGCCAGCAGCTTGTGGGTGGAGGGAAACACCATATATTTT
cdr3_length: 13; clone_size: few; j_call: TRBJ2-7; d_call: -; v_call: TRBV18; cdr3_aa: CASSPRGVHEQYF; cdr3_nt: TGTGCCAGCTCGCCTCGCGGGGTCCACGAGCAGTACTTC
cdr3_length: 13; clone_size: once; j_call: TRBJ1-2; d_call: -; v_call: TRBV7-4; cdr3_aa: CASSLDGFYGYTF; cdr3_nt: TGTGCCAGCAGTTTGGACGGATTCTATGGCTACACCTTC
cdr3_length: 19; clone_size: -; j_call: TRBJ2-3; d_call: -; v_call: TRBV19; cdr3_aa: CASSISGYRADTSTDTQYF; cdr3_nt: TGTGCCAGTAGTATTTCAGGGTACCGAGCGGACACTAGCACAGATACGCAGTATTTT
cdr3_length: 15; clone_size: -; j_call: TRBJ1-2; d_call: -; v_call: TRBV19; cdr3_aa: CASSSQDTGGYGYTF; cdr3_nt: TGTGCCAGTAGTTCGCAGGACACTGGCGGCTATGGCTACACCTTC
cdr3_length: 17; clone_size: -; j_call: TRBJ2-5; d_call: TRBD2; v_call: TRBV9; cdr3_aa: CASRSGGATITQETQYF; cdr3_nt: TGTGCCAGCAGGAGCGGGGGAGCCACCATTACACAAGAGACCCAGTACTTC
cdr3_length: 15; clone_size: -; j_call: TRBJ2-7; d_call: -; v_call: TRBV5-1; cdr3_aa: CASSKTGSEAYEQYF; cdr3_nt: TGCGCCAGCAGCAAGACCGGGTCGGAAGCCTACGAGCAGTACTTC
cdr3_length: 17; clone_size: -; j_call: TRBJ1-1; d_call: -; v_call: TRBV23-1; cdr3_aa: CASSQETILTWDTEAFF; cdr3_nt: TGCGCCAGCAGCCAAGAAACAATCCTCACATGGGACACTGAAGCTTTCTTT
cdr3_length: 18; clone_size: -; j_call: TRBJ2-7; d_call: TRBD2; v_call: TRBV11-3; cdr3_aa: CASSLSPRASGGSYEQYF; cdr3_nt: TGTGCCAGCAGCTTATCCCCCAGGGCTAGCGGGGGGAGCTACGAGCAGTACTTC
cdr3_length: 16; clone_size: -; j_call: TRBJ1-5; d_call: -; v_call: TRBV6-8; cdr3_aa: CASSRETSGFGQPQHF; cdr3_nt: TGTGCCAGCAGTCGGGAGACTTCAGGGTTCGGTCAGCCCCAGCATTTT
cdr3_length: 15; clone_size: -; j_call: TRBJ2-2; d_call: -; v_call: TRBV19; cdr3_aa: CASSIPRGATGELFF; cdr3_nt: TGTGCCAGTAGTATACCGCGGGGCGCAACCGGGGAGCTGTTTTTT
cdr3_length: 16; clone_size: -; j_call: TRBJ1-2; d_call: -; v_call: TRBV11-3; cdr3_aa: CASENRGGLANYGYTF; cdr3_nt: TGTGCCAGCGAAAATAGGGGGGGTCTAGCTAACTATGGCTACACCTTC
cdr3_length: 15; clone_size: few; j_call: TRBJ1-5; d_call: -; v_call: TRBV6-8; cdr3_aa: CASNELTWLYQPQHF; cdr3_nt: TGTGCCAGCAATGAACTCACCTGGTTATATCAGCCCCAGCATTTT
cdr3_length: 16; clone_size: -; j_call: TRBJ2-2; d_call: TRBD1; v_call: TRBV11-3; cdr3_aa: CASSSTGTGMAGELFF; cdr3_nt: TGTGCCAGCAGCTCTACCGGGACAGGGATGGCCGGGGAGCTGTTTTTT
cdr3_length: 15; clone_size: -; j_call: TRBJ1-6; d_call: -; v_call: TRBV6-1; cdr3_aa: CASSEVGSRNSPLHF; cdr3_nt: TGTGCCAGCAGTGAAGTTGGCAGTAGAAATTCACCCCTCCACTTT
cdr3_length: 11; clone_size: -; j_call: TRBJ1-1; d_call: -; v_call: TRBV6-7; cdr3_aa: CATLVDTEAFF; cdr3_nt: TGTGCCACCCTGGTTGACACTGAAGCTTTCTTT
cdr3_length: 14; clone_size: -; j_call: TRBJ1-1; d_call: TRBD1; v_call: TRBV11-1; cdr3_aa: CASSLVPDRVEAFF; cdr3_nt: TGTGCCAGCAGCTTAGTCCCAGACAGGGTCGAAGCTTTCTTT
cdr3_length: 14; clone_size: -; j_call: TRBJ2-7; d_call: TRBD2; v_call: TRBV7-6; cdr3_aa: CASSLGLAGSEQYF; cdr3_nt: TGTGCCAGCAGCCTGGGACTAGCGGGGAGCGAGCAGTACTTC
cdr3_length: 15; clone_size: -; j_call: TRBJ2-5; d_call: -; v_call: TRBV19; cdr3_aa: CASSIDPGVQETQYF; cdr3_nt: TGTGCCAGTAGTATAGATCCAGGGGTGCAAGAGACCCAGTACTTC
cdr3_length: 14; clone_size: -; j_call: TRBJ2-2; d_call: -; v_call: TRBV29-1; cdr3_aa: CSVVIAGTTGELFF; cdr3_nt: TGCAGCGTTGTAATTGCAGGGACTACCGGGGAGCTGTTTTTT
cdr3_length: 13; clone_size: -; j_call: TRBJ1-2; d_call: -; v_call: TRBV28; cdr3_aa: CASRSEGLYGYTF; cdr3_nt: TGTGCCAGCAGGTCGGAGGGGCTCTATGGCTACACCTTC